The TCR beta chain under discussion was sequenced for a study of immune cell composition in non-small cell lung cancer (dated by TCRdb to about 2017). For context, the study as a whole: Histologic subtype, mainly lung adenocarcinoma or squamous cell carcinoma, was assigned on the basis of H&E together with p63, CK5, Napsin A and TTF-1 immunohistochemistry. TCR-beta sequencing from Adaptive Biotechnologies was done on approximately 36 paired sets of NSCLC tumour and non-adjacent lung specimens and on 20 to 30 tumour-only specimens. In supplementary cohort #1, which comprised roughly 11 lung adenocarcinoma cases, paired tumour/lung TCR-beta sequencing was performed and TIL populations were generated so that tumour reactivity could be assessed. A few tumour specimens that had TCR-beta data belonged to rare histological subtypes and were left out of the subtype comparisons. Study-wide findings and limitations: Tumour-associated clones >0.5% were found in nearly half of NSCLC cases, namely in approximately 30% of adenocarcinomas versus 75% of squamous carcinomas. The reactivity cohort contained only roughly 9 cases, and the tumour-reactive clones were not shown to have sequences in common with the dominant in vivo tumour-associated clones. No significant correlation was found between smoking pack-years and tumour TCR-beta clonality. In about nine adenocarcinoma cases, a strong correlation was found between maximal tumour-associated clone frequency and TIL tumour reactivity, whereas no such correlation was found between overall clonality and TIL tumour reactivity. Top 10 clone scores and productive clonality were significantly higher in lung squamous cell carcinoma than in lung adenocarcinoma tumours.

A two-step multiplex PCR was used to amplify TCR-beta CDR3 regions from genomic DNA, and Illumina-compatible adaptors were added in the second step. TCR-beta immunosequencing was performed on an Illumina platform as a commercial immunoSEQ service. The original methods were these. Repertoires were described by productive clonality and by Top 10 Clones, which is the percentage of T-cell templates coming from the ten most frequent sequences. Productive clonality ranged from 0 to 1, with 1 indicating a monoclonal population. Tumour-associated clones were defined as sequences comprising at least 0.1% of tumour T-cell templates but absent from matched non-adjacent lung, identified via log10 scatter plots. Two-group comparisons used Student's t-tests, stages used ANOVA, and relationships used linear regression, analysed in GraphPad Prism7 and R. TCRdb mirrors the immuneACCESS table, restricted to in-frame sequences. Some clones are absent from its copies; in checked studies, under half trace to an unresolved V gene, and the reason for the others is unknown. V, J and clone size derive from that table, while D and trimming were established from the DNA sequence. The sample table shows some 11,000 clones, and roughly 60% are seen once. About 18% of the sample belongs to the ten largest clones.

Genomic DNA was isolated with the QIAamp DNA kit from frozen aliquots of single-cell suspensions that had not been sorted. The tumour samples consisted of non-small cell lung cancer tissue that had been surgically resected. Tissues arrived within 2 hours after resection and were immediately processed into single-cell suspensions. Tissue was broken up mechanically, digested enzymatically with DNase I, collagenase I and hyaluronidase for approximately 31 minutes at 37 degrees C, and then filtered and RBC-lysed. The germline ends are 18 bases apart after V is trimmed by 5 bases and J by 8 bases. The germline V gene supplies CDR1 SNHLY and CDR2 FYNNEI. CDR3 length: 15 amino acids, cysteine to phenylalanine. Only the CDR3 DNA is retained, 45 bases long and in frame from the first base. This clone was recorded a few times. Its antigen is still unknown. The sample holds no much larger clone one base away, and base qualities are not on file.

Sample: lung tumor tissue. The chain links TRBV2 with TRBJ1-4; there is no confident call for the D gene. The sequence derives from a human donor with non-small cell lung cancer. The CDR3 amino acid sequence is: CASSNRETPREKLFF. The sequence in DNA is TGTGCCAGCAGTAATCGGGAAACTCCGAGGGAAAAACTGTTTTTT.